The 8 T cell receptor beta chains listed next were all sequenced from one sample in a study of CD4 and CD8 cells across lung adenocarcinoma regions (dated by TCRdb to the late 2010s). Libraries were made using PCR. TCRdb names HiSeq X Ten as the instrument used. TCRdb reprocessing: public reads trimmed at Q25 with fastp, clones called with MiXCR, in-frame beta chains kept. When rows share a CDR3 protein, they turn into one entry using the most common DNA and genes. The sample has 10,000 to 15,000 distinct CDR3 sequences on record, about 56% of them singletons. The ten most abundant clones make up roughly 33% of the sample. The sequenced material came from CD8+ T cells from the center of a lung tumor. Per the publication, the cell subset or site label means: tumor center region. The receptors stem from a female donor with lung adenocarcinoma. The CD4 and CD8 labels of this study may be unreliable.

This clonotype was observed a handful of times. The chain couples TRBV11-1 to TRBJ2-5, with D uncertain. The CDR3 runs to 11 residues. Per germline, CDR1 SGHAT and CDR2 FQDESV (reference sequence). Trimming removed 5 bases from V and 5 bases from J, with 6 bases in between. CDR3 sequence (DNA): TGTGCCAGCAGCCAATTCGAGACCCAGTACTTC. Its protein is CASSQFETQYF.

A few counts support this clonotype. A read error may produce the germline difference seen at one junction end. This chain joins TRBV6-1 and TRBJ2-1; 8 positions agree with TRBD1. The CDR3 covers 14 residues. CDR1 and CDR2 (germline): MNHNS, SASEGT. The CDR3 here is CASSEGTGVNEQFF. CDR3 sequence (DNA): TGTGCCAGCAGCGAAGGGACAGGTGTCAATGAGCAGTTCTTC.

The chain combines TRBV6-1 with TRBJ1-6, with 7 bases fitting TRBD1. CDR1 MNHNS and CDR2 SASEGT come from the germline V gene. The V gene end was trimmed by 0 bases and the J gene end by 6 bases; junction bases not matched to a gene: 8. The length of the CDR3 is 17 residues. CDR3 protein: CASSEAVPGTANSPLHF. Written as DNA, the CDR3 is TGTGCCAGCAGTGAAGCAGTACCCGGGACAGCTAATTCACCCCTCCACTTT.

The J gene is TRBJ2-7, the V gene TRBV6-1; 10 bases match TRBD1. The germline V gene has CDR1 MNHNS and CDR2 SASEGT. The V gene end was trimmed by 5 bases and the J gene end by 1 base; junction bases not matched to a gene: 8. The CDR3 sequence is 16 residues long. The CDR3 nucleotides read TGTGCCAGCAGTCGTATTCCGGGACAGGGGTCCTACGAGCAGTACTTC. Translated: CASSRIPGQGSYEQYF.

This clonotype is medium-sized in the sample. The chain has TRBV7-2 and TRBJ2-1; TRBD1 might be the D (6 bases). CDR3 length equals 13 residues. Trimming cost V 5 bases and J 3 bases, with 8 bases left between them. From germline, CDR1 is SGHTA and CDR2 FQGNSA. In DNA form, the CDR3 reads TGTGCCAGCAGCGGGGACAACTACAATGAGCAGTTCTTC. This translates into CASSGDNYNEQFF.

The CDR3 nucleotides are TGTGCCAGCGGGGGACAGTCCTACAATGAGCAGTTCTTC. It is translated as CASGGQSYNEQFF. The J gene is TRBJ2-1, the V gene TRBV4-2; 7 bases line up with TRBD1. After removal of 8 bases from V and 1 base from J, the junction contained 2 bases not matched to a gene. The germline gives CDR1 LGHNA, CDR2 YNFKEQ. The CDR3 extends over 13 amino acids.

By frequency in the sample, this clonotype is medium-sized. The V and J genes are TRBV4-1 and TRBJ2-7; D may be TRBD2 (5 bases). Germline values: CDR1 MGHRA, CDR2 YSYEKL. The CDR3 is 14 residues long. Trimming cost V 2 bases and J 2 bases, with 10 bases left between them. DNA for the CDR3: TGCGCCAGCAGCCAATCGGACGGGACCTACGAGCAGTACTTC. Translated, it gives CASSQSDGTYEQYF.

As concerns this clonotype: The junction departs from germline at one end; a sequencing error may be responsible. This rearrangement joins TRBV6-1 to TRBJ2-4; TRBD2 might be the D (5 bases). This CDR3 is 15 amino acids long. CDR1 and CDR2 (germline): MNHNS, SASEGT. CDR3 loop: CASSLVVGAKDTQYF. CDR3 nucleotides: TGTGCCAGCAGCTTGGTAGTGGGAGCCAAAGACACGCAGTATTTC.